The T cell receptor (beta chain) under discussion was sequenced for a study of blood T cell repertoires in COVID-19. Clones were sequenced by immunoSEQ multiplex PCR, and TCRdb holds only the in-frame ones, with some missing. The table has 310,000 or so clones, 70% to 90% seen once. Germline CDR1 SGHVS, CDR2 FQNEAQ. V lost 2 bases, J lost 8 bases, and 10 bases stayed unmatched. The CDR3 extends over 16 amino acids. The J gene is TRBJ1-4, the V gene TRBV7-8; 8 bases line up with TRBD1. Input material: peripheral blood. The source of this sequence is a man in his late teens or twenties who had recovered from COVID-19. The CDR3 loop is CASSLSVQGAGEKLFF. The CDR3 nucleotides read TGTGCCAGCAGCTTATCCGTTCAGGGGGCTGGAGAAAAACTGTTTTTT. Drawing the rest from reference TRBV7-8 and TRBJ1-4, the complete variable domain is GAGVSQSPRYKVAKRGQDVALRCDPISGHVSLFWYQQALGQGPEFLTYFQNEAQLDKSGLPSDRFFAERPEGSVSTLKIQRTQQEDSAVYLCASSLSVQGAGEKLFFGSGTQLSVL.